What follows are 21 T cell receptor beta chains derived from one specimen sequenced in a study of early T cells in non-severe SARS-CoV-2 infection. TCRdb reprocessed the 5' RACE reads with MiXCR, giving one entry per CDR3 protein. Here the sample spans tens of thousands of distinct CDR3 sequences, 12% being singletons. The sequenced sample was whole blood, obtained at baseline. Every receptor here comes from an adult who was a healthcare worker with PCR-confirmed SARS-CoV-2 infection or an uninfected control (not recorded which). The donor label of this sample is uncertain.

This clonotype was seen only a few times. The chain recombines TRBV29-1 with TRBJ2-3, with D perhaps TRBD1 (6 bases). Germline lookup yields CDR1 SQVTM and CDR2 ANQGSEA. This CDR3 spans 14 amino acids. Trimming stripped 4 bases from V and 1 base from J, with 12 bases between. The DNA for the CDR3 is TGCAGCGTTGGCGGCGAGGGGGGCACAGATACGCAGTATTTT. It specifies CSVGGEGGTDTQYF.

The table lists this clonotype with a few counts. The gene calls are TRBV5-3 and TRBJ1-5; no firm D call. TRBV5-3 is placed among ORFs of uncertain function. Between the trimmed V and J ends, which lost 3 bases and 3 bases, there was a span of 13 bases. The CDR3 spans 15 residues. The CDR3 reads CARSCAARVNQPQHF. The CDR3 nucleotides are TGTGCCAGAAGCTGTGCGGCGAGGGTCAATCAGCCCCAGCATTTT.

This clonotype came up once. The J gene is TRBJ2-2, the V gene TRBV12-3 or TRBV12-4; 10 nucleotides agree with TRBD2. J lost 4 bases, V lost 7 bases, and 6 bases had no gene match. The CDR3 has 15 amino acids. The CDR3 DNA follows: TGTGCCAGCACCCTCAGCGGGGGGGTCACCGGGGAGCTGTTTTTT. The encoded protein is CASTLSGGVTGELFF.

In its sample, this clonotype was seen a few times. The J gene is TRBJ2-2, the V gene TRBV10-3; D unresolved. The germline V and J ends were trimmed by 11 bases and 0 bases, with 16 bases remaining between them. This CDR3 spans 15 amino acids. Germline V gene sequence: CDR1 ENHRY, CDR2 SYGVKD. The CDR3 spells CAVMDINSNTGELFF. The CDR3 coding sequence is TGTGCCGTGATGGATATAAACTCGAACACCGGGGAGCTGTTTTTT.

This clonotype was recorded at least ten times. This chain connects TRBV6-6 to TRBJ2-3, with D possibly TRBD1 on 5 matching bases. The CDR3 spans 14 residues. The V gene lost 2 bases and the J gene lost 5 bases, with 11 bases spanning the gap. CDR1 MNHNY and CDR2 SVGAGI come from the germline V gene (reference sequence). The CDR3 here is CASSYVDTGDTQYF. The CDR3 DNA reads TGTGCCAGCAGTTACGTGGACACGGGAGATACGCAGTATTTT.

This clonotype turned up a few times. The chain joins TRBV2 to TRBJ2-1; D is ambiguous. The CDR3 consists of 16 residues. The germline V gene encodes CDR1 SNHLY and CDR2 FYNNEI. V was cut by 7 bases and J by 2 bases, with 18 bases left in between. This chain's CDR3 is CASTPLPASAYNEQFF. In nucleotides, the CDR3 is TGTGCCAGCACCCCACTTCCGGCCTCCGCCTACAATGAGCAGTTCTTC.

This clonotype was detected ten times or more. The V call is TRBV4-1, the J call TRBJ2-1; TRBD2 matches 11 bases. Germline V gene data show CDR1 as MGHRA and CDR2 as YSYEKL. CDR3 length: 16 residues. Losses at the gene ends were 2 bases for V and 8 bases for J; bases not matched to a gene: 8. CDR3 amino acids: CASSQRGSGGAHEQFF. For the CDR3, the DNA is TGCGCCAGCAGCCAACGAGGTAGCGGGGGGGCGCATGAGCAGTTCTTC.

This clonotype was picked up a small number of times. The chain is built from TRBV1 and TRBJ2-1; the DNA was not used to check the table's D call, TRBD1. TRBV1 is a known pseudogene. The CDR3 is 16 amino acids. The CDR3 bases are TGCACCAGCAGCCAAGATTCCGACAGGGGGGATAATGAGCAGTTCTTC. It encodes CTSSQDSDRGDNEQFF.

In its sample, this clonotype was seen many times. This chain connects TRBV12-3 or TRBV12-4 to TRBJ1-4; D gene ambiguous. Deletions cut 3 bases from V and 6 bases from J, with 5 bases between. The CDR3 is 12 residues long. The CDR3 DNA sequence: TGTGCCAGCAGTTTCCCGGATGAAAAACTGTTTTTT. It yields the protein CASSFPDEKLFF.

Points on this clonotype: Possible read error: a much larger clone is one base away. The chain carries TRBV12-3 or TRBV12-4 and TRBJ2-3; D remains ambiguous. Trimming cost V 2 bases and J 2 bases, with 5 bases left between them. The CDR3 runs 13 residues. The chain's CDR3 is CASSLLNTDTQYF. CDR3 coding DNA: TGTGCCAGCAGTTTACTGAACACAGATACGCAGTATTTT.

This rearrangement joins TRBV7-2 to TRBJ1-2, with 9 bases that match TRBD1. The CDR3 is 15 residues long. The V gene end was trimmed by 5 bases and the J gene end by 4 bases; junction bases not matched to a gene: 8. Germline V gene sequence: CDR1 SGHTA, CDR2 FQGNSA. DNA for the CDR3: TGTGCCAGCAGCCCAGGACAGGGGCCACTCTATGGCTACACCTTC. Protein: CASSPGQGPLYGYTF.

In this sample, this clonotype turned up a few times. This chain joins TRBV6-5 and TRBJ1-2; possibly TRBD1 for D (6 bases). V gave up 4 bases and J gave up 2 bases, with 17 bases separating them. The CDR3 consists of 16 residues. Germline V gene sequence: CDR1 MNHEY, CDR2 SVGAGI. The CDR3 nucleotides are TGTGCCAGCAGTTCCCCAGGGGTGCGGTCCAACTATGGCTACACCTTC. Protein product: CASSSPGVRSNYGYTF.

There are many counts of this clonotype. V gene TRBV12-3 or TRBV12-4 combines with J gene TRBJ1-1; unclear D gene. Trimming removed 5 bases at V and 1 base at J, with 8 bases between. This CDR3 has 13 residues. The CDR3 protein is CASSLGTNTEAFF. CDR3 bases: TGTGCCAGCAGTCTTGGAACGAACACTGAAGCTTTCTTT.

The rearrangement uses TRBV2 and TRBJ2-7; no clear D. Germline V gene data show CDR1 as SNHLY and CDR2 as FYNNEI. The CDR3 is made up of 14 amino acids. The V gene lost 6 bases and the J gene lost 2 bases, with 14 bases spanning the gap. CDR3: CASSGGRRTYEQYV. CDR3 DNA sequence: TGTGCCAGCAGCGGCGGACGGCGGACCTACGAGCAGTACGTC.

This clonotype was recorded at least ten times. This chain connects TRBV6-5 to TRBJ2-5, with 7 nucleotides matching TRBD1. The J segment lost 2 bases and the V segment lost 2 bases, leaving 2 bases of the junction unmatched. CDR3 length equals 14 residues. CDR1 and CDR2 (germline): MNHEY, SVGAGI. The CDR3, as DNA: TGTGCCAGCAGTTACGGGACAGAGCAAGAGACCCAGTACTTC. Translated, it gives CASSYGTEQETQYF.

The CDR3 protein is CASSLGQSSGNTIYF. The CDR3 nucleotides read TGTGCCAGCAGCCTGGGACAGAGCTCTGGAAACACCATATATTTT. The chain uses TRBV7-9 and TRBJ1-3; 7 bases line up with TRBD1. Germline V gene lookup returns CDR1 SEHNR and CDR2 FQNEAQ (reference sequence). The CDR3 sequence is 15 residues long. V shed 5 bases, J shed 0 bases, and the junction held 4 bases outside the gene matches.

J is TRBJ1-1 and V is TRBV6-1; D call uncertain. CDR3 length equals 16 residues. Trimming stripped 4 bases from V and 0 bases from J, with 15 bases between. Germline V lookup: CDR1 MNHNS, CDR2 SASEGT. The CDR3 DNA reads as TGTGCCAGCAGTGCCTCTACCGCCCAGATGAACACTGAAGCTTTCTTT. Translation: CASSASTAQMNTEAFF.

This clonotype was recorded many times. The chain uses TRBV2 and TRBJ2-3, with 8 bases lining up with TRBD2. V dropped 2 bases and J dropped 8; count of bases not matched to a gene: 6. The CDR3 length is 14 residues. Germline V gives CDR1 SNHLY, CDR2 FYNNEI. CDR3 sequence (DNA): TGTGCCAGCAGTGAACAGCGGGGGCCCATTACGCAGTATTTT. It encodes CASSEQRGPITQYF.

This clonotype was picked up a small number of times. V usage is TRBV10-3 and J usage is TRBJ1-2, with 7 positions matching TRBD1. The CDR3 is 17 residues long. J gave up 8 bases and V 2 bases, and 17 bases lay outside the gene matches. From germline, CDR1 is ENHRY and CDR2 SYGVKD. CDR3 nucleotides: TGTGCCATCAGTGAGACGACCGGGACAGTCATCTATTACGGCTACACCTTC. It is translated as CAISETTGTVIYYGYTF.

This clonotype was observed a handful of times. The chain combines TRBV27 with TRBJ2-2; 8 nucleotides agree with TRBD1. The CDR3 has 16 residues. CDR1 and CDR2 from the germline V gene are MNHEY and SMNVEV (reference sequence). Trimming took 5 bases from V and 2 from J; bases not matched to a gene: 7. The chain's CDR3 is CASSLRQGINTGELFF. The CDR3 region has the DNA TGTGCCAGCAGTCTTAGACAGGGGATTAACACCGGGGAGCTGTTTTTT.

The chain is built from TRBV3-1 and TRBJ2-2, with 11 bases identical to TRBD2. J was trimmed by 5 bases and V by 1 base; bases with no gene match: 9. In germline, CDR1 is LGHDT, CDR2 YNNKEL (reference sequence). This CDR3 has 18 amino acids. The chain's CDR3 is CASSQVELAGALTGELFF. The DNA for the CDR3 is TGTGCCAGCAGCCAAGTGGAACTAGCGGGGGCACTGACCGGGGAGCTGTTTTTT. Complete variable domain (other parts from reference TRBV3-1 and TRBJ2-2): DTAVSQTPKYLVTQMGNDKSIKCEQNLGHDTMYWYKQDSKKFLKIMFSYNNKELIINETVPNRFSPKSPDKAHLNLHINSLELGDSAVYFCASSQVELAGALTGELFFGEGSRLTVL.